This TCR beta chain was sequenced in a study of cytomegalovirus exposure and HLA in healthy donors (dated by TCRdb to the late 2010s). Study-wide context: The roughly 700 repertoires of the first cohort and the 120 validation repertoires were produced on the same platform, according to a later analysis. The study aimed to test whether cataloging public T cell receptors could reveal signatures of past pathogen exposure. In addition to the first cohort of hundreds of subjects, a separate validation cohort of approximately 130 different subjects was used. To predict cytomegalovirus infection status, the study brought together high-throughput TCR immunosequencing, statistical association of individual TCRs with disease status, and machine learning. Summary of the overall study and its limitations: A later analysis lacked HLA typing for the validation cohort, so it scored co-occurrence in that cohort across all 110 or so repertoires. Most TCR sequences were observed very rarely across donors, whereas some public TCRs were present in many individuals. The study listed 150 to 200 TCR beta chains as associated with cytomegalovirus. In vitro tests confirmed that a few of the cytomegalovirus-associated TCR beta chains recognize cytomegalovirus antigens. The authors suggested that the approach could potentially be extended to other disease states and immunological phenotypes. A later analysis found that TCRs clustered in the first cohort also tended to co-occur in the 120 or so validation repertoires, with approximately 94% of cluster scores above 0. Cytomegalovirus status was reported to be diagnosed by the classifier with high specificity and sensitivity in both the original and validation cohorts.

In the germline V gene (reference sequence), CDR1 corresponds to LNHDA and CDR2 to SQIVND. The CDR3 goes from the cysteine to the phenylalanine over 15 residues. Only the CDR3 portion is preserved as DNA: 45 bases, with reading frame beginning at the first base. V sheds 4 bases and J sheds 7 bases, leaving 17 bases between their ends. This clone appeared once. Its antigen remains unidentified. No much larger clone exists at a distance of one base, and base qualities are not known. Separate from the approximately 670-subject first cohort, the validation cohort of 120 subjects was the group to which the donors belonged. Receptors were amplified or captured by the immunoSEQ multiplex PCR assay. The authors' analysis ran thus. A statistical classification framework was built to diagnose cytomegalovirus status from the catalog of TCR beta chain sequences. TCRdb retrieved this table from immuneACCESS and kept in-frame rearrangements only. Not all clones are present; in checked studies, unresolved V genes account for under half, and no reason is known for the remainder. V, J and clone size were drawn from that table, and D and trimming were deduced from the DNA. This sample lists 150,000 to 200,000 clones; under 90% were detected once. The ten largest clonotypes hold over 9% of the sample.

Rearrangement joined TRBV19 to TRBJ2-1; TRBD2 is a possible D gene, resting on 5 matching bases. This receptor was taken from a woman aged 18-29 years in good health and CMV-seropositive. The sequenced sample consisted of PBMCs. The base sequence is TGTGCCAGTAGTAGGGCCGGGGTAGGTTGGAATGAGCAGTTCTTC. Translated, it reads CASSRAGVGWNEQFF.